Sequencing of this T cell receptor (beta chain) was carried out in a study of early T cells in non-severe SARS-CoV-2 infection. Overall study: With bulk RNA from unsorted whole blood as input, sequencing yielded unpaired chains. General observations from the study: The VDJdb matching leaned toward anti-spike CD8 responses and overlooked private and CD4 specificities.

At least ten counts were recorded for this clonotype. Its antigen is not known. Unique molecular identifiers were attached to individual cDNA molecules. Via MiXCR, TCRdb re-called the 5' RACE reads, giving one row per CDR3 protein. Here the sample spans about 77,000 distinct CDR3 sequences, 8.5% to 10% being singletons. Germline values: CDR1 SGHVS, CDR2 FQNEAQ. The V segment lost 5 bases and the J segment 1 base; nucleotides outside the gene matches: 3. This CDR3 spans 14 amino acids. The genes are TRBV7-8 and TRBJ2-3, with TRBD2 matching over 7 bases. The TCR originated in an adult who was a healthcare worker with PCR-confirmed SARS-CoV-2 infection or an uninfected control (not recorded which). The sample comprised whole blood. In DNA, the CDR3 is TGTGCCAGCAGCCTCGGACTAGGCACAGATACGCAGTATTTT. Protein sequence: CASSLGLGTDTQYF.